Each of the 6 T cell receptor beta chains below was sequenced from the same sample in a study of T-cell reconstitution after alpha-beta-depleted transplantation in children. Study-level results: Newly made T cells mostly supplied T-cell counts and diversity one year after transplant.

No antigen is known for these receptors. The library targeted TCRbeta and was prepared with unique molecular identifiers. Using its own MiXCR run on the PCR reads, TCRdb lists one record per CDR3 protein. The sample holds about 300,000 distinct CDR3 sequences; 6% to 10% are singletons and the top ten take approximately 8.2%. Material: peripheral blood, obtained 360 days after TCRalphabeta/CD19-depleted stem cell transplant. Receptors originate from a female patient under 10 years old who had a stem cell transplant for Fanconi anemia, so the T cells may come from the graft donor.

This clonotype was seen repeatedly, ten times or more. The chain uses TRBV20-1 and TRBJ2-1, with TRBD1 as a possible D gene (6 bases). The ends were cut back, 2 bases at V and 10 bases at J, with 15 bases in the middle. Germline CDR1 is DFQATT and CDR2 is SNEGSKA (reference sequence). The CDR3 sequence is 13 residues long. The CDR3 protein is CSARNYRVEEQFF. The DNA for the CDR3 is TGCAGTGCTAGAAATTACAGGGTAGAGGAGCAGTTCTTC.

Only a few counts were recorded for this clonotype. The chain couples TRBV28 to TRBJ1-2; no firm D call. This CDR3 region has 14 residues. The germline V gene encodes CDR1 MDHEN and CDR2 SYDVKM. V was trimmed by 6 bases and J by 0 bases, leaving 11 bases between them. The CDR3 loop is CASRSPGTNYGYTF. CDR3 nucleotides: TGTGCCAGCAGAAGCCCCGGGACTAACTATGGCTACACCTTC.

At least ten counts were recorded for this clonotype. This sequence joins TRBV3-1 and TRBJ2-5; D may match TRBD1 or TRBD2 (5 bases each). Trimming removed 4 bases at V and 2 bases at J, with 14 bases between. From germline, CDR1 is LGHDT and CDR2 YNNKEL (reference sequence). CDR3 length: 15 amino acids. For the CDR3, the DNA is TGTGCCAGCAGCCCCGGGACCGTTGGGCAAGAGACCCAGTACTTC. It encodes CASSPGTVGQETQYF.

There are many counts of this clonotype. This chain uses TRBV5-1 with TRBJ1-5; tentatively, D is TRBD1 (6 bases). Looked up from germline, CDR1 is SGHRS and CDR2 is YFSETQ. Trimming cost V 0 bases and J 7 bases, with 8 bases left between them. The CDR3 is made up of 13 amino acids. The CDR3 DNA reads TGCGCCAGCAGCTTGGAAGGGGGGCAGCCCCAGCATTTT. Its translation: CASSLEGGQPQHF.

This clonotype appeared many times. The gene calls are TRBV10-3 and TRBJ2-3; 10 nucleotides align to TRBD2. CDR1 is ENHRY, CDR2 SYGVKD, per germline. CDR3 length equals 14 residues. Unmatched junction bases numbered 1, after V lost 7 bases and J lost 0 bases. CDR3 bases: TGTGCCATCAAGACTAGCGGGAGCACAGATACGCAGTATTTT. Translating it yields CAIKTSGSTDTQYF.

This clonotype was seen a handful of times. The chain couples TRBV10-3 to TRBJ2-7; 11 positions match TRBD1. CDR3 size: 13 residues. The trim removed 10 bases at V and 4 bases at J, leaving 6 bases unmatched. From germline, CDR1 is ENHRY and CDR2 SYGVKD. CDR3 DNA: TGTGCCACCCGGACAGGGGGCGCGTACGAGCAGTACTTC. Amino acid sequence: CATRTGGAYEQYF.